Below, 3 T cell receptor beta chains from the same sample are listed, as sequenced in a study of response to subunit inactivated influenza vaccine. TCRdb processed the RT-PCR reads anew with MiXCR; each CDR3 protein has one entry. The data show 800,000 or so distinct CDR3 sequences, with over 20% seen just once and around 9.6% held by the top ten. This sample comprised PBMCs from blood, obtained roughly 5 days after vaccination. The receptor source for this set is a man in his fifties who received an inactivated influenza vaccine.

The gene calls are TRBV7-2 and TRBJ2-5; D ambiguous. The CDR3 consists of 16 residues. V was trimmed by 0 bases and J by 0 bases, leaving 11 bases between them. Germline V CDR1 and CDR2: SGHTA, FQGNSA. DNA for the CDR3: TGTGCCAGCAGCTTAGCGGGCCAGACGTACCAAGAGACCCAGTACTTC. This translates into CASSLAGQTYQETQYF.

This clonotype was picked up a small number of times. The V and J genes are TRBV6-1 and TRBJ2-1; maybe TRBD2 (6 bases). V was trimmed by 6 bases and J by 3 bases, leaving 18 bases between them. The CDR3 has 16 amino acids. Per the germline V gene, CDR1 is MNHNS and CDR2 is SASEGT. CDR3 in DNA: TGTGCCAGCAGACACCTTAGCGGAACCATCTACAATGAGCAGTTCTTC. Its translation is CASRHLSGTIYNEQFF.

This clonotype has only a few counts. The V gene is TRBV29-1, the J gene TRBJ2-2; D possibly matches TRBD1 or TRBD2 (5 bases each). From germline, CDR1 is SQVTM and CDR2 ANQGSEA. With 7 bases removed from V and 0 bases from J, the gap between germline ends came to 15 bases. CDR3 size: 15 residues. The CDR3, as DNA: TGCAGCGCTTCAGATGGGACCACGAACACCGGGGAGCTGTTTTTT. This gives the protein CSASDGTTNTGELFF.